This T cell receptor (beta chain) was recorded in a study of blood T cell repertoires in COVID-19. Produced via immunoSEQ multiplex PCR; TCRdb's table is partial and in-frame only. The table records approximately 75,000 clones, roughly 80% of them present only once. This clone was recorded once. CDR1 LNHDA and CDR2 SQIVND come from the germline V gene (reference sequence). Germline trimming cut 5 bases from V and 8 bases from J; bases unmatched to any gene: 6. This CDR3 region has 13 residues. The TCR was taken from a woman aged 80 or older with acute or convalescent COVID-19. The sequenced sample was peripheral blood. The rearrangement joins TRBV19 to TRBJ2-3; 8 nucleotides align to TRBD1. The CDR3 here is CASSQGAAGTQYF. CDR3 in DNA: TGTGCCAGTAGTCAGGGGGCCGCAGGTACGCAGTATTTT.